This T cell receptor (beta chain) was sequenced for a study of vaccination and CD4 T cells after COVID-19. The overall study: The peptides that stimulated the cells were overlapping spike peptides from SARS-CoV-2, HCoV-NL63, HCoV-OC43 and HCoV-229E.

The Oncomine TCR Beta short-read assay generated sequence data from the DNA of cultured CD4+ T cells. TCRdb re-called the PCR reads with MiXCR, one entry per CDR3 protein. The sample lists nearly 25,000 distinct CDR3 sequences, around 62% occurring once. In germline, CDR1 is SGHTA, CDR2 FQGNSA. V was trimmed by 7 bases and J by 1 base, leaving 13 bases between them. The CDR3 contains 14 residues. Regarding this clonotype: The target antigen is unknown.

The treatment denotes: roughly 11-day PBMC culture with coronavirus spike peptide pools or control peptides (ViraFEST assay). Sequenced input: CD4+ T cells from blood, cultured in vitro. The TCR was taken from a human donor who had recovered from COVID-19. The V call is TRBV7-2, the J call TRBJ1-1; TRBD1 might be the D (6 bases). CDR3 in amino acids: CASKGGLQNTEAFF. DNA for the CDR3: TGTGCCAGCAAGGGGGGGCTACAGAACACTGAAGCTTTCTTT.